The 4 T cell receptor beta chains below all came from one sample that was sequenced in a study of blood T cell repertoires in COVID-19. Method: immunoSEQ multiplex PCR; TCRdb's copy keeps in-frame clones and lacks some. Here the sample spans around 330,000 clones, about 91% being singletons. Sequencing was done on a sample of PBMCs or T cells enriched from blood (not recorded which). These receptors all come from a woman aged 35 to 49 who had recovered from COVID-19.

This clone was seen just once. The chain links TRBV11-2 to TRBJ1-3; D is unresolved. V lost 1 base and J 2 bases, leaving 6 bases between the germline ends. The germline CDR1 and CDR2 sequences are SGHAT and FQNNGV. The CDR3 runs to 14 residues. This CDR3 reads CASSLAAAGNTIYF. The CDR3 region has the DNA TGTGCCAGCAGCTTAGCAGCGGCTGGAAACACCATATATTTT. The full variable domain, in which reference TRBV11-2 and TRBJ1-3 provide the parts outside the CDR3, is EAGVAQSPRYKIIEKRQSVAFWCNPISGHATLYWYQQILGQGPKLLIQFQNNGVVDDSQLPKDRFSAERLKGVDSTLKIQPAKLEDSAVYLCASSLAAAGNTIYFGEGSWLTVV.

This chain uses TRBV27 with TRBJ1-5; D unclear. CDR3 length: 14 amino acids. CDR1 and CDR2 (germline): MNHEY, SMNVEV (reference sequence). The V end lost 8 bases, the J end lost 1 base, and 12 bases lay between the germline ends. CDR3 region: CASGPSGSNQPQHF. The CDR3 DNA sequence: TGTGCCAGCGGGCCCTCGGGGAGCAATCAGCCCCAGCATTTT.

V gene TRBV21-1 combines with J gene TRBJ2-5; the table names TRBD1, a call not compared with the DNA. TRBV21-1 is designated a pseudogene. The CDR3 has 13 amino acids. The CDR3 spells CASRGQHEETQYF. The CDR3, as DNA: TGTGCCAGCAGAGGACAGCATGAGGAGACCCAGTACTTC.

This sequence joins TRBV9 and TRBJ2-2; a possible D gene is TRBD2 (7 bases). Trimming removed 0 bases from V and 2 bases from J, with 11 bases in between. This CDR3 has 16 amino acids. Germline V CDR1 and CDR2: SGDLS, YYNGEE. The CDR3 coding sequence is TGTGCCAGCAGCGTAGTCGGGGGGCTAAACACCGGGGAGCTGTTTTTT. It encodes CASSVVGGLNTGELFF. The entire variable domain, with the rest obtained from reference TRBV9 and TRBJ2-2, is as follows: DSGVTQTPKHLITATGQRVTLRCSPRSGDLSVYWYQQSLDQGLQFLIQYYNGEERAKGNILERFSAQQFPDLHSELNLSSLELGDSALYFCASSVVGGLNTGELFFGEGSRLTVL.